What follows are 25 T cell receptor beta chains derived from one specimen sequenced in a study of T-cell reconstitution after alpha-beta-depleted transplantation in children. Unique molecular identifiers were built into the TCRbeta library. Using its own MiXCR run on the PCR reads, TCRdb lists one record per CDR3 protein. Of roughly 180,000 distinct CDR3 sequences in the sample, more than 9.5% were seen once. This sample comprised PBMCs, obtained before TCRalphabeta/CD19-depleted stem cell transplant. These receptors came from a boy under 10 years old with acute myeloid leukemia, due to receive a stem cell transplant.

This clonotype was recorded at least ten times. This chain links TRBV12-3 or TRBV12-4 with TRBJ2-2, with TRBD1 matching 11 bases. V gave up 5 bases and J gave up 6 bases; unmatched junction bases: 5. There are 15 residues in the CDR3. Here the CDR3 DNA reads TGTGCCAGCAGTCCTCGGGACAGGGGGGCCGGGGAGCTGTTTTTT. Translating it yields CASSPRDRGAGELFF.

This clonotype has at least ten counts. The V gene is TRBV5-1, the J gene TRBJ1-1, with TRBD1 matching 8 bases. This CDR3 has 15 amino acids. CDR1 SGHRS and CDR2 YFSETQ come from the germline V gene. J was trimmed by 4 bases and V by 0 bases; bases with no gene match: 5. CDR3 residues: CASSLGDRLGTEAFF. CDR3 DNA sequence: TGCGCCAGCAGCTTGGGGGACAGGTTGGGCACTGAAGCTTTCTTT.

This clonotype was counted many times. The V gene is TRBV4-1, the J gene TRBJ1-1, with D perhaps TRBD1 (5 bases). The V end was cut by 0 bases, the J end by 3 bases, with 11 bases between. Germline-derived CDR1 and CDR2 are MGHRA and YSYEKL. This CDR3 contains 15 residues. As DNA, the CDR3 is TGCGCCAGCAGCCAAGAGTGGGGGAAGGACACTGAAGCTTTCTTT. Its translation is CASSQEWGKDTEAFF.

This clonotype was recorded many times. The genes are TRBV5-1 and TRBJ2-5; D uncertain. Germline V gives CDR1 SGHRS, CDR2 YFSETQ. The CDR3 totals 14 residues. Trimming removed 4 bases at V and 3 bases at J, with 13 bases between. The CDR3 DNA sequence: TGCGCCAGCAGCCGTGATGGCGGTAAAGAGACCCAGTACTTC. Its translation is CASSRDGGKETQYF. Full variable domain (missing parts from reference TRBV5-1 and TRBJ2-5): KAGVTQTPRYLIKTRGQQVTLSCSPISGHRSVSWYQQTPGQGLQFLFEYFSETQRNKGNFPGRFSGRQFSNSRSEMNVSTLELGDSALYLCASSRDGGKETQYFGPGTRLLVL.

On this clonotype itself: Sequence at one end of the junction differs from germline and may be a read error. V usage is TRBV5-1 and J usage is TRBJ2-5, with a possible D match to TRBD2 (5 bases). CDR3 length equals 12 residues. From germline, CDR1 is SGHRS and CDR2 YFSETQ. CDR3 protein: CASSLVGETQHF. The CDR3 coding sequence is TGCGCCAGCAGCTTGGTTGGGGAGACCCAGCACTTC.

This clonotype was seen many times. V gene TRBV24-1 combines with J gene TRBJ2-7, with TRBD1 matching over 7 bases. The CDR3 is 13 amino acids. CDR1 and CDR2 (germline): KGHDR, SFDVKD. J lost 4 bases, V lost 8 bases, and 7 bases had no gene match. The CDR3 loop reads CATTYDRAYEQYV. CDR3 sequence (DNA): TGTGCCACCACTTACGACAGGGCTTACGAGCAGTACGTC.

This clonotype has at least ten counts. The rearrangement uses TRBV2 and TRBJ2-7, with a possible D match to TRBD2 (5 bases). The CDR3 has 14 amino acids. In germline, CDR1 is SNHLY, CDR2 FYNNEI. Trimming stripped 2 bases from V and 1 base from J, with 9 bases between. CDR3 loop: CASSELEGSYEQYF. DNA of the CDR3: TGTGCCAGCAGTGAACTAGAGGGTTCCTACGAGCAGTACTTC.

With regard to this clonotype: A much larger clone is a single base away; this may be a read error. The CDR3 nucleotides read TGCAGTGCTAGAGACCTGCTCGGGGGCACCGAGGAGCTGTTTTTT. It encodes CSARDLLGGTEELFF. V and J are TRBV20-1 and TRBJ2-2; tentatively, D is TRBD1 or TRBD2 (6 bases each). Germline lookup yields CDR1 DFQATT and CDR2 SNEGSKA (reference sequence). CDR3 length: 15 residues.

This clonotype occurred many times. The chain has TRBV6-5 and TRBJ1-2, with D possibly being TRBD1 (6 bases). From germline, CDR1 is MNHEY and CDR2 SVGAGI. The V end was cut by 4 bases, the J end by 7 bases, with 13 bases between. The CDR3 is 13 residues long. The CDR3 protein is CASSSWTEGGYTF. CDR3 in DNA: TGTGCCAGCAGTTCTTGGACAGAAGGTGGCTACACCTTC.

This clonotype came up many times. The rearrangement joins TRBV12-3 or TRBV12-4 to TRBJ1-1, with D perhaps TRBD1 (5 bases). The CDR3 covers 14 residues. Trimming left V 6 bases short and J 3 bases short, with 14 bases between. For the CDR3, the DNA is TGTGCCAGCAGCCCTCCCGGGGGACACACTGAAGCTTTCTTT. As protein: CASSPPGGHTEAFF.

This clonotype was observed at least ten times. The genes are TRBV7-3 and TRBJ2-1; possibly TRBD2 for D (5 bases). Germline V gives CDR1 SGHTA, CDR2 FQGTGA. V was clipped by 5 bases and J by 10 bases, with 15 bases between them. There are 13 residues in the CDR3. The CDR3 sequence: CASSRTRLSEQFF. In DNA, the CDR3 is TGTGCCAGCAGCAGGACTCGGCTAAGCGAGCAGTTCTTC.

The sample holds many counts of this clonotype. The CDR3 DNA is TGTGCCAGCAGCCTCAGACAGCGCTCCTACAATGAGCAGTTCTTC. Translating it yields CASSLRQRSYNEQFF. The rearrangement uses TRBV7-9 and TRBJ2-1; D is perhaps TRBD1 (5 bases). The CDR3 contains 15 residues. Germline V gene lookup returns CDR1 SEHNR and CDR2 FQNEAQ (reference sequence). V lost 5 bases, J lost 0 bases, and 11 bases lay in between.

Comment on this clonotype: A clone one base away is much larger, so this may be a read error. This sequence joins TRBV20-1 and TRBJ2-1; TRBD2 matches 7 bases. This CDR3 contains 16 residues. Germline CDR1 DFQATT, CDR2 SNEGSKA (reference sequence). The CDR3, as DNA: TGCTGTGCAAACCAGGAGTCTAGCGGTACCTACAATGAGCAGTTCTTC. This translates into CCANQESSGTYNEQFF.

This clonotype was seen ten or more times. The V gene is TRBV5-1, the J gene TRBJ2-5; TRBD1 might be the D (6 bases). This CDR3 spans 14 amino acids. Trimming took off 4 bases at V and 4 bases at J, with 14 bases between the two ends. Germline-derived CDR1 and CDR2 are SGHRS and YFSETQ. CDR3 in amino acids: CASSPGRGGETQYF. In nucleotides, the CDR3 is TGCGCCAGCAGCCCCGGCAGGGGTGGAGAGACCCAGTACTTC.

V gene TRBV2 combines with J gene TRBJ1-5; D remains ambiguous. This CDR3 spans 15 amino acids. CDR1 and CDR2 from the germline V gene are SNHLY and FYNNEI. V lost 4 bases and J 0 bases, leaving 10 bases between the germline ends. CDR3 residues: CASSGTVHSNQPQHF. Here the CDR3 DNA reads TGTGCCAGCAGTGGAACAGTCCATAGCAATCAGCCCCAGCATTTT.

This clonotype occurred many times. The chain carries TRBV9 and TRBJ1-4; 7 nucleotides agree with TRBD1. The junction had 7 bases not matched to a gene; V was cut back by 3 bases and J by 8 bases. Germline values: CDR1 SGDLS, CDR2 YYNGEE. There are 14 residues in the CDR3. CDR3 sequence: CASSAGQTTEKLFF. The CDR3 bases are TGTGCCAGCAGCGCGGGACAGACTACCGAAAAACTGTTTTTT.

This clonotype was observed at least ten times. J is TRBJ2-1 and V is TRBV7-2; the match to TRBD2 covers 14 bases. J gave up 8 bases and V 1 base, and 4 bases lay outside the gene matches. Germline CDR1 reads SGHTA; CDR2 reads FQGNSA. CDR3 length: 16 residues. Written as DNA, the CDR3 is TGTGCCAGCAGCTTAGAAGGGACTAGCGGGAGCTATGAGCAGTTCTTC. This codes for CASSLEGTSGSYEQFF.

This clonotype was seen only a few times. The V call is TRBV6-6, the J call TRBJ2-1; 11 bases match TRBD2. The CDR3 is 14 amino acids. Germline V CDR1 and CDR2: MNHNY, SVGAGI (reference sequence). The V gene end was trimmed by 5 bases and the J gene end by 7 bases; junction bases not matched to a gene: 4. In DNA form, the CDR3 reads TGTGCCAGCAGTGAGACTAGCGGGGCGAATGAGCAGTTCTTC. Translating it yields CASSETSGANEQFF.

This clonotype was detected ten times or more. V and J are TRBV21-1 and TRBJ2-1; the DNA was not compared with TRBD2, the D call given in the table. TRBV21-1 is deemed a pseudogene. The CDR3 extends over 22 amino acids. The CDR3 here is CASSNVNIPGTSGTRSYNEQFF. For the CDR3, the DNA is TGTGCCAGCAGCAATGTGAACATCCCCGGGACTAGCGGAACCCGTTCCTACAATGAGCAGTTCTTC.

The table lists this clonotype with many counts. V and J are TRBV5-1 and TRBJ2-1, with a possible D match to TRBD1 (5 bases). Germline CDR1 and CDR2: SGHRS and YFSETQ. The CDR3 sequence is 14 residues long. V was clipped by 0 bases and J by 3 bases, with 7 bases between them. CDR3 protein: CASSLGGFYNEQFF. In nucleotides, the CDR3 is TGCGCCAGCAGCTTGGGGGGCTTCTACAATGAGCAGTTCTTC.

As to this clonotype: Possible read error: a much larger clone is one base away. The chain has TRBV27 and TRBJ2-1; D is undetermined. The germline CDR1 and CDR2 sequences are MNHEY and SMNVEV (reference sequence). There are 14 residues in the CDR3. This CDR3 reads CASSSPGSYNELFF. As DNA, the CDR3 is TGTGCCAGCAGTTCCCCCGGTTCCTACAATGAGCTGTTCTTC.

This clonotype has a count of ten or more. The CDR3 DNA is TGCGCCAGCAACGAAGAAGACACAGATACGCAGTATTTT. This gives the protein CASNEEDTDTQYF. The rearrangement links TRBV5-1 to TRBJ2-3, with D uncertain. This CDR3 spans 13 amino acids. Looked up from germline, CDR1 is SGHRS and CDR2 is YFSETQ. V lost 6 bases, J lost 2 bases, and 10 bases lay in between.

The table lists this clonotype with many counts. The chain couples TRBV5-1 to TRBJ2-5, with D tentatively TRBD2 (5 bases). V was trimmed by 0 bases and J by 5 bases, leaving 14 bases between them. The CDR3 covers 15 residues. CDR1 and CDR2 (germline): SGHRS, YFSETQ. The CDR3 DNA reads TGCGCCAGCAGCTTGGCCGGACCTCCGGGGGAGACCCAGTACTTC. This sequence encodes CASSLAGPPGETQYF.

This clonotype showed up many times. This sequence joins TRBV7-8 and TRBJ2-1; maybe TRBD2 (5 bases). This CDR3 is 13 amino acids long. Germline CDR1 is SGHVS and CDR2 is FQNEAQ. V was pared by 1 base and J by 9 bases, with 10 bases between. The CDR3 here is CASSLGGIREQFF. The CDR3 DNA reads TGTGCCAGCAGCTTAGGAGGGATCCGTGAGCAGTTCTTC.

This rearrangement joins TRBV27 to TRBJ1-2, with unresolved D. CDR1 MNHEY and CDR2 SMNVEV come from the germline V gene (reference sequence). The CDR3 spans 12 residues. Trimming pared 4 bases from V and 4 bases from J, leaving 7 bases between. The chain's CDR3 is CASSSRGYGYTF. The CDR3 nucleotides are TGTGCCAGCAGTTCGCGAGGCTATGGCTACACCTTC.